The 16 T cell receptor beta chains in this list originate from one sample, sequenced in a study of T cells in tumors after PD-1 blockade. Clones were read by immunoSEQ multiplex PCR, and TCRdb kept only the in-frame ones, dropping some. The sample shows about 3,700 clones, approximately 67% of them seen only once. Source: tumor tissue, taken before anti-PD-1 treatment. These receptors were obtained from a human donor with basal cell carcinoma.

The chain couples TRBV7-9 to TRBJ1-6, with TRBD1 matching over 7 bases. V lost 1 base to trimming and J lost 10 bases; unmatched junction nucleotides: 13. Germline V gene sequence: CDR1 SEHNR, CDR2 FQNEAQ (reference sequence). The length of the CDR3 is 17 residues. The CDR3 coding sequence is TGTGCCAGCAGCTTAGAGGGGGTAGGAGGGGGCCGGTCACCCCTCCACTTT. This sequence encodes CASSLEGVGGGRSPLHF.

V and J are TRBV5-5 and TRBJ1-5; D not certain. With 4 bases removed from V and 9 bases from J, the gap between germline ends came to 20 bases. CDR1 is SGHKS and CDR2 is YYEKEE in the germline V gene (reference sequence). This CDR3 contains 15 residues. The CDR3, as DNA: TGTGCCAGCAGCGAAGGCCGGGATAGCCGCGGGCCCCAGCATTTT. Translated, it gives CASSEGRDSRGPQHF.

This clone was observed a few times. The chain links TRBV11-1 to TRBJ1-6; TRBD1 matches 8 bases. The CDR3 is made up of 15 amino acids. Germline V lookup: CDR1 SGHAT, CDR2 FQDESV (reference sequence). V gave up 5 bases and J gave up 10 bases; unmatched junction bases: 10. The CDR3 nucleotides are TGTGCCAGCAGCACACATGGGACAGGTGTCTCACCCCTCCACTTT. The encoded protein is CASSTHGTGVSPLHF. The complete variable domain, with remaining parts taken from reference TRBV11-1 and TRBJ1-6, reads EAEVAQSPRYKITEKSQAVAFWCDPISGHATLYWYRQILGQGPELLVQFQDESVVDDSQLPKDRFSAERLKGVDSTLKIQPAELGDSAMYLCASSTHGTGVSPLHFGNGTRLTVT.

V usage is TRBV7-9 and J usage is TRBJ2-5; a weak D match, TRBD2 (5 bases). CDR3 size: 11 residues. Germline V lookup: CDR1 SEHNR, CDR2 FQNEAQ (reference sequence). V lost 11 bases and J lost 5, with 12 bases in between. The CDR3, as DNA: TGTGCCTCCGACGGGGAGGAGACCCAGTACTTC. Translated: CASDGEETQYF.

The chain uses TRBV10-2 and TRBJ2-1; 8 nucleotides agree with TRBD2. Trimming at V came to 8 bases and at J to 6 bases, leaving 6 bases not matched to a gene. Germline CDR1 reads WSHSY; CDR2 reads SAAADI. The CDR3 loop spans 13 amino acids. The CDR3 DNA sequence: TGCGCCAGCTCGATAGCGGGAAGCAATGAGCAGTTCTTC. It specifies CASSIAGSNEQFF.

The chain is built from TRBV5-4 and TRBJ1-2; 8 positions agree with TRBD1. Trimming removed 0 bases from V and 6 bases from J; junction bases left unmatched: 7. Per germline, CDR1 SGHNT and CDR2 YYREEE (reference sequence). This CDR3 comprises 15 residues. CDR3 DNA sequence: TGTGCCAGCAGCTTGGCCGAACAGGGGGTTCATGGCTACACCTTC. This codes for CASSLAEQGVHGYTF.

The chain carries TRBV4-1 and TRBJ2-1; TRBD2 matches 10 bases. The CDR3 runs 15 residues. Losses at the gene ends were 5 bases for V and 4 bases for J; bases not matched to a gene: 5. Germline-derived CDR1 and CDR2 are MGHRA and YSYEKL. The CDR3 loop reads CASSSLAGGYNEQFF. As DNA, the CDR3 is TGCGCCAGCAGCAGCTTAGCGGGAGGTTACAATGAGCAGTTCTTC.

V and J are TRBV2 and TRBJ1-2; perhaps TRBD1 as D (6 bases). Between the trimmed V and J ends, which lost 6 bases and 6 bases, there was a span of 23 bases. CDR1 and CDR2 (germline): SNHLY, FYNNEI. CDR3 size: 16 residues. This CDR3 is CASRGELLPGADGYTF. The DNA for the CDR3 is TGTGCCAGCAGAGGGGAGCTCCTTCCGGGGGCTGATGGCTACACCTTC.

The genes are TRBV20-1 and TRBJ2-1, with TRBD2 matching over 8 bases. V lost 3 bases and J lost 7; bases outside the gene matches: 8. The CDR3 consists of 14 residues. Germline values: CDR1 DFQATT, CDR2 SNEGSKA (reference sequence). CDR3 DNA: TGCAGTGCTAGTTACAGCGGGAGTTTGAATGAGCAGTTCTTC. Amino acids: CSASYSGSLNEQFF.

The rearrangement links TRBV29-1 to TRBJ1-3; D unresolved. With 7 bases removed from V and 2 bases from J, the gap between germline ends came to 9 bases. CDR1 is SQVTM and CDR2 is ANQGSEA in the germline V gene. The CDR3 length is 12 residues. CDR3 residues: CSGTTPGNTIYF. The CDR3 region has the DNA TGCAGCGGGACCACCCCTGGAAACACCATATATTTT.

The V call is TRBV4-1, the J call TRBJ2-1, with 12 bases identical to TRBD2. Germline CDR1 MGHRA, CDR2 YSYEKL. There are 21 residues in the CDR3. Trimming at V came to 1 base and at J to 10 bases, leaving 23 bases not matched to a gene. DNA of the CDR3: TGCGCCAGCAGCCAAGTGGCCCTACTAGCGGGAGGATTTTTTACCTCCCGAGAGCAGTTCTTC. Its translation is CASSQVALLAGGFFTSREQFF.

The V call is TRBV24-1, the J call TRBJ2-1; TRBD2 might be the D (5 bases). Looked up from germline, CDR1 is KGHDR and CDR2 is SFDVKD. Trimming took 8 bases from V and 4 from J, leaving 17 bases between them. The CDR3 has 15 residues. The CDR3 protein is CATKLGSRVYNEQFF. CDR3 nucleotides: TGTGCCACCAAGTTAGGGAGCCGGGTATACAATGAGCAGTTCTTC.

V is TRBV7-6 and J is TRBJ1-6; D perhaps matches TRBD1 (5 bases). The CDR3 contains 14 residues. Germline values: CDR1 SGHVS, CDR2 FNYEAQ. V lost 5 bases and J 6 bases, leaving 11 bases between the germline ends. In nucleotides, the CDR3 is TGTGCCAGCAGCCCAGGGACGGTTAATTCACCCCTCCACTTT. Residues: CASSPGTVNSPLHF.

The V and J genes are TRBV15 and TRBJ2-7; 7 bases agree with TRBD2. CDR3 length equals 17 residues. Germline V gene sequence: CDR1 LNHNV, CDR2 YYDKDF (reference sequence). V was clipped by 1 base and J by 0 bases; unmatched bases: 9. The CDR3 spells CATSRGRLGGSSYEQYF. CDR3 in DNA: TGTGCCACCAGCAGAGGTCGCTTGGGCGGGAGCTCCTACGAGCAGTACTTC.

The J gene is TRBJ2-7, the V gene TRBV4-3; possibly TRBD2 for D (7 bases). Germline V gene lookup returns CDR1 LGHNA and CDR2 YSLEER. The CDR3 runs to 15 residues. Trimming removed 1 base from V and 3 bases from J, with 13 bases in between. The DNA of the CDR3 is TGCGCCAGCAGCCAAGGGAGGGGGGGCCTCTACGAGCAGTACTTC. Its protein is CASSQGRGGLYEQYF.

This clone was observed a handful of times. This chain uses TRBV5-6 with TRBJ1-6; no clear D gene. Germline loops: CDR1 SGHDT, CDR2 YYEEEE. The CDR3 runs to 13 residues. V was clipped by 1 base and J by 10 bases, with 9 bases between them. In DNA, the CDR3 is TGTGCCAGCAGCTTGCAAGCATTATCACCCCTCCACTTT. Protein product: CASSLQALSPLHF.